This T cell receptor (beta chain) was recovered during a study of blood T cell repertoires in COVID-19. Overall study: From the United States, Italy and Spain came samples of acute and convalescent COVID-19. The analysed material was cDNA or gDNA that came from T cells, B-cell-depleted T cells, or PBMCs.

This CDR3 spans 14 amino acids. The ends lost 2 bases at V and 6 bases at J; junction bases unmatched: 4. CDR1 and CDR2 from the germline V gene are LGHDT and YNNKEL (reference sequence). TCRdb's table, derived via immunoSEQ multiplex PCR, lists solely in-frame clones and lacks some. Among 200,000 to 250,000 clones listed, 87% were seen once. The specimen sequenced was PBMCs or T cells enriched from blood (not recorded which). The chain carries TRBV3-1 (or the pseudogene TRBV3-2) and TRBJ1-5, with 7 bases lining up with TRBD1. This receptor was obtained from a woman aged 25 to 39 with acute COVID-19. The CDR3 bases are TGTGCCAGCAGCCAATATCAGGGGGTTCAGCCCCAGCATTTT. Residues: CASSQYQGVQPQHF.